This T cell receptor (beta chain) was found in a study of blood T cell repertoires in COVID-19. Study-wide context: Acute and convalescent COVID-19 samples came from the United States, Italy and Spain. Nucleic acid was either cDNA or gDNA, and it came from T cells, B-cell-depleted T cells, or PBMCs.

Trimming took off 2 bases at V and 4 bases at J, with 11 bases between the two ends. Germline-derived CDR1 and CDR2 are GTSNPN and SVGIG (reference sequence). The CDR3 covers 14 residues. Under the authors' procedure: Reference gene primer amplification gave nucleated cell count estimates. Here immunoSEQ multiplex PCR was the method, and the copy in TCRdb shows in-frame clones only, minus some. V and J calls and clone size are copied from that table; D and trimming were computed from the DNA. The sample has roughly 93,000 clones, around 85% seen once. This sequence joins TRBV30 and TRBJ1-4; no clear D. Source material: peripheral blood. This clonotype was sampled from a woman older than 75 with acute or convalescent COVID-19. The CDR3 sequence is CAWSWTPYNEKLFF. CDR3 nucleotides: TGTGCCTGGAGTTGGACTCCTTATAATGAAAAACTGTTTTTT.